These 22 T cell receptor beta chains were sequenced from one sample in a study of T cell changes during pregnancy in multiple sclerosis. The data were produced by immunoSEQ multiplex PCR, yet TCRdb's version contains in-frame clones alone and is incomplete. The sample lists fewer than 150,000 clones; roughly 97% were seen once. The source was peripheral blood, collected after pregnancy. The receptors here all came from a female donor with multiple sclerosis, enrolled in a pregnancy study.

This chain joins TRBV15 and TRBJ1-5, with 8 positions matching TRBD1. Unmatched junction bases numbered 3, after V lost 3 bases and J lost 2 bases. The germline CDR1 and CDR2 sequences are LNHNV and YYDKDF (reference sequence). This CDR3 is built from 15 residues. The CDR3 spells CATSRDRAGNQPQHF. The DNA for the CDR3 is TGTGCCACCAGCAGGGACAGGGCCGGCAATCAGCCCCAGCATTTT. Full variable domain (rest looked up from reference TRBV15 and TRBJ1-5): DAMVIQNPRYQVTQFGKPVTLSCSQTLNHNVMYWYQQKSSQAPKLLFHYYDKDFNNEADTPDNFQSRRPNTSFCFLDIRSPGLGDTAMYLCATSRDRAGNQPQHFGDGTRLSIL.

The V and J genes are TRBV19 and TRBJ2-7, with TRBD2 matching 10 bases. Germline lookup yields CDR1 LNHDA and CDR2 SQIVND (reference sequence). The V segment lost 5 bases and the J segment 1 base; nucleotides outside the gene matches: 5. The CDR3 has 15 residues. The CDR3 reads CASSPRTSGSYEQYF. CDR3 coding DNA: TGTGCCAGTAGTCCTCGGACTAGCGGATCCTACGAGCAGTACTTC. Based on the CDR3 plus reference TRBV19 and TRBJ2-7, the full variable domain is DGGITQSPKYLFRKEGQNVTLSCEQNLNHDAMYWYRQDPGQGLRLIYYSQIVNDFQKGDIAEGYSVSREKKESFPLTVTSAQKNPTAFYLCASSPRTSGSYEQYFGPGTRLTVT.

The chain employs TRBV27 and TRBJ2-7, with 12 bases fitting TRBD2. Germline values: CDR1 MNHEY, CDR2 SMNVEV (reference sequence). The V gene end was trimmed by 5 bases and the J gene end by 3 bases; junction bases not matched to a gene: 8. The CDR3 totals 16 residues. CDR3 sequence (DNA): TGTGCCAGCAGTGCCACTAGCGGGAGGCCGGTCTACGAGCAGTACTTC. Protein sequence: CASSATSGRPVYEQYF.

The genes are TRBV6-1 and TRBJ2-1, with 9 bases matching TRBD1. The CDR3 runs to 14 residues. Germline V lookup: CDR1 MNHNS, CDR2 SASEGT. Unmatched junction bases numbered 7, after V lost 7 bases and J lost 6 bases. The CDR3 coding sequence is TGTGCCAGCACCCCGGGACAGGGCCTCAATGAGCAGTTCTTC. Translated, it gives CASTPGQGLNEQFF.

This clone was seen only once. The V gene is TRBV29-1, the J gene TRBJ1-4; D is unclear. Trimming removed 3 bases from V and 4 bases from J, with 9 bases in between. This CDR3 has 13 residues. Germline assignment: CDR1 SQVTM and CDR2 ANQGSEA. The CDR3 spells CSVEYRVNEKLFF. In DNA, the CDR3 is TGCAGCGTTGAGTACCGGGTTAATGAAAAACTGTTTTTT.

V and J are TRBV10-3 and TRBJ1-1, with TRBD1 matching 9 bases. This CDR3 is built from 17 residues. CDR1 and CDR2 (germline): ENHRY, SYGVKD. Losses at the gene ends were 1 base for V and 0 bases for J; bases not matched to a gene: 6. CDR3 bases: TGTGCCATCAGTGAGTTGAGACAGGGGGGGATGAACACTGAAGCTTTCTTT. Amino acid sequence: CAISELRQGGMNTEAFF.

The chain is built from TRBV29-1 and TRBJ2-7, with D possibly TRBD2 on 6 matching bases. In germline, CDR1 is SQVTM, CDR2 ANQGSEA. This CDR3 is built from 12 residues. The ends were cut back, 7 bases at V and 2 bases at J, with 12 bases in the middle. In nucleotides, the CDR3 is TGCAGCGGGATTAGCGGAACCTACGAGCAGTACTTC. It yields the protein CSGISGTYEQYF.

The chain has TRBV2 and TRBJ1-5, with TRBD1 matching 9 bases. Trimming took 7 bases from V and 3 from J; bases not matched to a gene: 7. CDR1 and CDR2 (germline): SNHLY, FYNNEI. This CDR3 is built from 15 residues. The CDR3 sequence: CASTLTGGFNQPQHF. DNA of the CDR3: TGTGCCAGCACCCTAACAGGGGGCTTCAATCAGCCCCAGCATTTT. The complete variable domain, with remaining parts taken from reference TRBV2 and TRBJ1-5, reads EPEVTQTPSHQVTQMGQEVILRCVPISNHLYFYWYRQILGQKVEFLVSFYNNEISEKSEIFDDQFSVERPDGSNFTLKIRSTKLEDSAMYFCASTLTGGFNQPQHFGDGTRLSIL.

The chain uses TRBV28 and TRBJ2-1; the match to TRBD2 covers 10 bases. V lost 3 bases and J lost 8; bases outside the gene matches: 13. The CDR3 length is 17 residues. Germline values: CDR1 MDHEN, CDR2 SYDVKM. The chain's CDR3 is CASSFQREGLARHEQFF. DNA for the CDR3: TGTGCCAGCAGTTTCCAGCGGGAGGGCCTGGCGCGGCATGAGCAGTTCTTC. Variable domain in full (rest from reference TRBV28 and TRBJ2-1): DVKVTQSSRYLVKRTGEKVFLECVQDMDHENMFWYRQDPGLGLRLIYFSYDVKMKEKGDIPEGYSVSREKKERFSLILESASTNQTSMYLCASSFQREGLARHEQFFGPGTRLTVL.

On this clone itself: A much bigger clone sits one base away, suggesting this may be a read error. The rearrangement uses TRBV7-2 and TRBJ1-1; 9 nucleotides match TRBD1. This CDR3 is 12 amino acids long. J was trimmed by 7 bases and V by 3 bases; bases with no gene match: 0. Germline V gene lookup returns CDR1 SGHTA and CDR2 FQGNSA. CDR3 protein: CASSLDRGEAFF. In nucleotides, the CDR3 is TGTGCCAGCAGCTTGGACAGGGGTGAAGCTTTCTTT. The full variable domain, completed using reference TRBV7-2 and TRBJ1-1, is GAGVSQSPSNKVTEKGKDVELRCDPISGHTALYWYRQSLGQGLEFLIYFQGNSAPDKSGLPSDRFSAERTGGSVSTLTIQRTQQEDSAVYLCASSLDRGEAFFGQGTRLTVV.

The V and J genes are TRBV5-1 and TRBJ1-5, with TRBD1 identical over 7 bases. The CDR3 covers 15 residues. J gave up 0 bases and V 2 bases, and 2 bases lay outside the gene matches. Germline V gene data show CDR1 as SGHRS and CDR2 as YFSETQ. The CDR3 bases are TGCGCCAGCAGCTTACAGGGGAATAGCAATCAGCCCCAGCATTTT. Protein product: CASSLQGNSNQPQHF.

The V call is TRBV27, the J call TRBJ1-1; 7 bases fit TRBD1. The length of the CDR3 is 15 residues. The J segment lost 3 bases and the V segment lost 4 bases, leaving 8 bases of the junction unmatched. The germline gives CDR1 MNHEY, CDR2 SMNVEV (reference sequence). CDR3 in DNA: TGTGCCAGCAGTTCGATGAGGGGGCTCGACACTGAAGCTTTCTTT. Amino acids: CASSSMRGLDTEAFF.

The CDR3 sequence: CASSLELAETQYF. The DNA of the CDR3 is TGTGCCAGCAGCTTAGAACTAGCTGAGACCCAGTACTTC. The V and J genes are TRBV11-1 and TRBJ2-5; a possible D gene is TRBD2 (6 bases). Germline CDR1 SGHAT, CDR2 FQDESV (reference sequence). This CDR3 spans 13 amino acids. Trimming cost V 1 base and J 5 bases, with 8 bases left between them. Using reference TRBV11-1 and TRBJ2-5 for the parts outside the CDR3, the full variable domain is EAEVAQSPRYKITEKSQAVAFWCDPISGHATLYWYRQILGQGPELLVQFQDESVVDDSQLPKDRFSAERLKGVDSTLKIQPAELGDSAMYLCASSLELAETQYFGPGTRLLVL.

The chain recombines TRBV4-2 with TRBJ1-5; D is perhaps TRBD1 (5 bases). V lost 0 bases, J lost 7 bases, and 16 bases lay in between. The CDR3 runs 16 residues. Germline lookup yields CDR1 LGHNA and CDR2 YNFKEQ. CDR3 region: CASSQERAGQVQPQHF. Written as DNA, the CDR3 is TGTGCCAGCAGCCAAGAAAGAGCAGGGCAGGTACAGCCCCAGCATTTT.

This sequence joins TRBV7-3 and TRBJ2-1, with D uncertain. The germline gives CDR1 SGHTA, CDR2 FQGTGA. The CDR3 runs 16 residues. V was clipped by 0 bases and J by 3 bases, with 12 bases between them. The CDR3 DNA reads TGTGCCAGCAGCTTAACCCCCACGAGCCTCTACAATGAGCAGTTCTTC. Its translation: CASSLTPTSLYNEQFF.

The chain couples TRBV11-2 to TRBJ2-7; possibly TRBD1 for D (5 bases). CDR3 length: 15 residues. V was pared by 1 base and J by 2 bases, with 12 bases between. Germline V gene sequence: CDR1 SGHAT, CDR2 FQNNGV. The CDR3 nucleotides are TGTGCCAGCAGCTTAGCTCAGGGCACCCCCTACGAGCAGTACTTC. It translates to CASSLAQGTPYEQYF.

The chain links TRBV11-2 to TRBJ2-7, with no clear D. The CDR3 runs 13 residues. Germline V gene lookup returns CDR1 SGHAT and CDR2 FQNNGV. With 5 bases removed from V and 6 bases from J, the gap between germline ends came to 14 bases. The CDR3 here is CASSPPLSGEQYF. In nucleotides, the CDR3 is TGTGCCAGCAGCCCACCCTTATCGGGCGAGCAGTACTTC.

The CDR3 region has the DNA TGTGCCAGCAGCGTAGGGGGGGATCTAGCCAAAAACATTCAGTACTTC. As protein: CASSVGGDLAKNIQYF. This chain links TRBV9 with TRBJ2-4, with D perhaps TRBD2 (6 bases). Germline CDR1 SGDLS, CDR2 YYNGEE. The length of the CDR3 is 16 residues. V dropped 0 bases and J dropped 0 bases, with 10 bases sitting between them.

This chain uses TRBV5-1 with TRBJ2-3; no definite D call. Germline loops: CDR1 SGHRS, CDR2 YFSETQ. The V end lost 6 bases, the J end lost 0 bases, and 11 bases lay between the germline ends. The CDR3 runs to 14 residues. CDR3 loop: CASTHSASTDTQYF. CDR3 nucleotides: TGCGCCAGCACCCACTCTGCTAGCACAGATACGCAGTATTTT. Based on the CDR3 plus reference TRBV5-1 and TRBJ2-3, the full variable domain is KAGVTQTPRYLIKTRGQQVTLSCSPISGHRSVSWYQQTPGQGLQFLFEYFSETQRNKGNFPGRFSGRQFSNSRSEMNVSTLELGDSALYLCASTHSASTDTQYFGPGTRLTVL.

This chain connects TRBV19 to TRBJ2-2, with D maybe TRBD1 (5 bases). This CDR3 has 17 residues. V lost 3 bases to trimming and J lost 0 bases, with 14 bases between them. CDR1 is LNHDA and CDR2 is SQIVND in the germline V gene (reference sequence). In DNA, the CDR3 is TGTGCCAGTAGTATCCCTCAGGGTTACGCGAACACCGGGGAGCTGTTTTTT. It translates to CASSIPQGYANTGELFF.

The V gene is TRBV28, the J gene TRBJ1-5; weak D call: TRBD1 (6 bases). V shed 6 bases and J shed 4 bases, with 19 bases lying between them. The CDR3 runs 16 residues. Germline V gene lookup returns CDR1 MDHEN and CDR2 SYDVKM. CDR3 residues: CASSQAGTGNNQPQHF. For the CDR3, the DNA is TGTGCCAGCAGCCAGGCCGGTACAGGGAATAATCAGCCCCAGCATTTT.

The chain joins TRBV5-1 to TRBJ2-5; 10 bases are a match to TRBD2. Germline lookup yields CDR1 SGHRS and CDR2 YFSETQ. This CDR3 region has 15 residues. The V and J ends lost 3 bases and 0 bases, in that order; junction bases with no gene match: 2. The CDR3 region has the DNA TGCGCCAGCAGCTACGGGACTAGCGACCAAGAGACCCAGTACTTC. Encoded protein: CASSYGTSDQETQYF.